These T cell receptor beta chains were read from a single sample in a study of T cell responses to AZD1222 COVID-19 vaccine. The repertoire was sequenced with immunoSEQ multiplex PCR; TCRdb's copy has only in-frame clones and lacks some. The table shows about 170,000 clones, with 90% occurring only once. The specimen comprised peripheral blood, sampled on day 0 of AZD1222 vaccination. These receptor sequences come from an adult in good health. CDR3s include the opening cysteine and the closing phenylalanine or tryptophan. The order of the fields is CDR3 DNA, CDR3 protein, J gene, D gene, clone size, V gene. The D gene is left open where the match is weak. The size of a clone is reported for some rows only, either as once, few or many, or as a class for expanded clones.

CDR3 DNA: TGTGCCAGCAGCGTAGGGAGGGGTTACAATGAGCAGTTCTTC
CDR3 protein: CASSVGRGYNEQFF
J gene: TRBJ2-1
D gene: .
clone size: .
V gene: TRBV9

CDR3 DNA: TGTGCCAGCAGCCGGGAGGACAGCTGGGAATTAAACACTGAAGCTTTCTTT
CDR3 protein: CASSREDSWELNTEAFF
J gene: TRBJ1-1
D gene: .
clone size: .
V gene: TRBV14

CDR3 DNA: TGCAGTGCTAGAGAGACCGAAGGGCAGTTCTTC
CDR3 protein: CSARETEGQFF
J gene: TRBJ2-1
D gene: .
clone size: .
V gene: TRBV20-1

CDR3 DNA: TGCGCCAGCAGCTTGGGATGGGGAGGGGGCACTGAAGCTTTCTTT
CDR3 protein: CASSLGWGGGTEAFF
J gene: TRBJ1-1
D gene: .
clone size: .
V gene: TRBV5-1

CDR3 DNA: TGTGCCAGCAGTTTGGGACAGGTAACAGATACGCAGTATTTT
CDR3 protein: CASSLGQVTDTQYF
J gene: TRBJ2-3
D gene: TRBD1
clone size: .
V gene: TRBV6-2/TRBV6-3

CDR3 DNA: TGTGCCAGCAGTCGGACTGAAGCTTTCTTT
CDR3 protein: CASSRTEAFF
J gene: TRBJ1-1
D gene: .
clone size: .
V gene: TRBV6-5

CDR3 DNA: TGTGCTAGTGGTTTGGTACGGACTGGGAGCTCCTACAATGAGCAGTTCTTC
CDR3 protein: CASGLVRTGSSYNEQFF
J gene: TRBJ2-1
D gene: .
clone size: .
V gene: TRBV12-5

CDR3 DNA: TGTGCCAGCACCGACAGTACCTACGAGCAGTACTTC
CDR3 protein: CASTDSTYEQYF
J gene: TRBJ2-7
D gene: .
clone size: few
V gene: TRBV2

CDR3 DNA: TGTGCCAGTCGCCCGACAGGGCTCATGAACACTGAAGCTTTCTTT
CDR3 protein: CASRPTGLMNTEAFF
J gene: TRBJ1-1
D gene: TRBD1
clone size: .
V gene: TRBV19

CDR3 DNA: TGCGCCAGCAGCCAAGATCTGGGAGGGAGTTTTGGAAACACCATATATTTT
CDR3 protein: CASSQDLGGSFGNTIYF
J gene: TRBJ1-3
D gene: .
clone size: .
V gene: TRBV4-3

CDR3 DNA: TGTGCATCTGGGCAGGGCCTCCATCAGCCCCAGCATTTT
CDR3 protein: CASGQGLHQPQHF
J gene: TRBJ1-5
D gene: .
clone size: few
V gene: TRBV19

CDR3 DNA: TGTGCCAGCTCGCTGGGGCATCTGTACGAGCAGTACTTC
CDR3 protein: CASSLGHLYEQYF
J gene: TRBJ2-7
D gene: .
clone size: .
V gene: TRBV28

CDR3 DNA: TGTGCCAGTAGTATGAATCTGGCAGCAATCTGGGGGGCCCAAGAGACCCAGTACTTC
CDR3 protein: CASSMNLAAIWGAQETQYF
J gene: TRBJ2-5
D gene: .
clone size: .
V gene: TRBV19

CDR3 DNA: TGTGCCAGCAGTTTCGGGGAACTATTAAACACTGAAGCTTTCTTT
CDR3 protein: CASSFGELLNTEAFF
J gene: TRBJ1-1
D gene: .
clone size: .
V gene: TRBV28

CDR3 DNA: TGCGCCAGCAGCCATACCGGGACAGGGTTGGGGAACTATGGCTACACCTTC
CDR3 protein: CASSHTGTGLGNYGYTF
J gene: TRBJ1-2
D gene: TRBD1
clone size: .
V gene: TRBV4-1

CDR3 DNA: TGTGCCAGCAGCGTAGATCAGTACAGACCCTACGAGCAGTACTTC
CDR3 protein: CASSVDQYRPYEQYF
J gene: TRBJ2-7
D gene: .
clone size: .
V gene: TRBV9

CDR3 DNA: TGTGCCAGCAGTGTTGAAGAGCAGGGTGTCAATCAGCCCCAGCATTTT
CDR3 protein: CASSVEEQGVNQPQHF
J gene: TRBJ1-5
D gene: .
clone size: .
V gene: TRBV6-1

CDR3 DNA: TGTGCCACCAGCAAAGGGGCACTAGCGGGGTACGGGCCCAGCACAGATACGCAGTATTTT
CDR3 protein: CATSKGALAGYGPSTDTQYF
J gene: TRBJ2-3
D gene: TRBD2
clone size: .
V gene: TRBV15

CDR3 DNA: TGTGCCAGCTCACCACTACCGGGACTAGCTCGGGAGAATGAGCAGTTCTTC
CDR3 protein: CASSPLPGLARENEQFF
J gene: TRBJ2-1
D gene: TRBD2
clone size: .
V gene: TRBV18

CDR3 DNA: TGCGCCAGCAGCTCCGGACAGGGGGCTAATACTAATGAAAAACTGTTTTTT
CDR3 protein: CASSSGQGANTNEKLFF
J gene: TRBJ1-4
D gene: TRBD1
clone size: .
V gene: TRBV5-1

CDR3 DNA: TGTGCCAGCAGTTATGGGCAGTCGAACACCGGGGAGCTGTTTTTT
CDR3 protein: CASSYGQSNTGELFF
J gene: TRBJ2-2
D gene: .
clone size: .
V gene: TRBV6-2/TRBV6-3

CDR3 DNA: TGTGCCAGCAGCTTGTACTGGGACAGGGACAATGGCTACACCTTC
CDR3 protein: CASSLYWDRDNGYTF
J gene: TRBJ1-2
D gene: TRBD1
clone size: .
V gene: TRBV7-2